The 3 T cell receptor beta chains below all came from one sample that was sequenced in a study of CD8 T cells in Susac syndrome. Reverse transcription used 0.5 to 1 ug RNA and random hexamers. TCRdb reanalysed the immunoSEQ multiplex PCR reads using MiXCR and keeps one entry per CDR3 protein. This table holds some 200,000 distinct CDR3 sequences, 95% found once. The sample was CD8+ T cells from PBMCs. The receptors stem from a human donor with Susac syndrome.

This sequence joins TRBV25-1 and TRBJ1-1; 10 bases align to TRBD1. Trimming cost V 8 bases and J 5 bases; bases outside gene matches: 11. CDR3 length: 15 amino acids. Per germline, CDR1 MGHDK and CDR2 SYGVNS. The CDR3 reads CASSPSDRGRTEAFF. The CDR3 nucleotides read TGTGCCAGCTCCCCCTCGGACAGGGGGAGGACTGAAGCTTTCTTT.

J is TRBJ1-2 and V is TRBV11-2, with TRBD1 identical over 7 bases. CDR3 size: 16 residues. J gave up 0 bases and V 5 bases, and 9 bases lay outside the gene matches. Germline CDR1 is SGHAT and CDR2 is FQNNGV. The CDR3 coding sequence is TGTGCCAGCAGCACGCGGACAGGCGAAGCTAACTATGGCTACACCTTC. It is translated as CASSTRTGEANYGYTF.

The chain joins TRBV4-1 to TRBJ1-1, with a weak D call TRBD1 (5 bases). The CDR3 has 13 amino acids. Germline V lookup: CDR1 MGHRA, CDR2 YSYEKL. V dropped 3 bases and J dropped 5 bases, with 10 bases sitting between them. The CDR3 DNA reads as TGCGCCAGCAGCCACGGGACGGGAACTGAAGCTTTCTTT. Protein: CASSHGTGTEAFF.